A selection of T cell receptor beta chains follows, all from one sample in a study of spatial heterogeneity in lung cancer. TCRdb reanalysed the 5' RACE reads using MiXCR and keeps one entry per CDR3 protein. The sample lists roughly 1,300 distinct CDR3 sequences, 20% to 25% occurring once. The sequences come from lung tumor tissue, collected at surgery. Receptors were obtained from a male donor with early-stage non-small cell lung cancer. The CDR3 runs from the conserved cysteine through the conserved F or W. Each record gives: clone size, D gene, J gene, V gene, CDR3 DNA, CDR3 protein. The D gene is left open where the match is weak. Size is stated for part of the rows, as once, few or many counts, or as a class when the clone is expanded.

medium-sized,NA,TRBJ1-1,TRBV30,TGTGCCTGGAGTCGGGACACAAACACTGAAGCTTTCTTT,CAWSRDTNTEAFF
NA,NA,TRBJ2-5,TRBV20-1,TGCAGCTGCCCTCCGGTGAGGGGGACGGGGGAGACCCAGTACTTC,CSCPPVRGTGETQYF
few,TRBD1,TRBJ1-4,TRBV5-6,TGTGCCAGCAGCTTTCCAGGGACAGCTACAAAACTGTTTTTT,CASSFPGTATKLFF
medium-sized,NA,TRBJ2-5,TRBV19,TGTGCCACTTCGCCAGGGGCAGGGAGGGAGACCCAGTACTTC,CATSPGAGRETQYF
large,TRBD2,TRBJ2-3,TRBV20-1,TGCAGTGCAACCGGGACTAGCGGGAGGGCCGCGGTAGATACGCAGTATTTT,CSATGTSGRAAVDTQYF
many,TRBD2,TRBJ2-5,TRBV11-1,TGTGCCAGCAGCTTAGCTGCTAGCGGGAGCACAGAGACCCAGTACTTC,CASSLAASGSTETQYF
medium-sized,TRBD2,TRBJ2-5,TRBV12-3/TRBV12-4,TGTGCCAGCAGACCCGGGACTAGCGGGAGAAGGCAAGAGACCCAGTACTTC,CASRPGTSGRRQETQYF
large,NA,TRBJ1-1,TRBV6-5,TGTGCCAGCAGTTACTGGGGGAAAAACACTGAAGCTTTCTTT,CASSYWGKNTEAFF
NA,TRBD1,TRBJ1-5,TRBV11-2,TGTGCCAGCAGTTACGGGACAGGGGGCGGGCAGCCCCAGCATTTT,CASSYGTGGGQPQHF
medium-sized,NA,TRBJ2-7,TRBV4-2,TGTGCCAGCAGCCACACGGGGCTAAAGAGCTCCTACGAGCAGTACTTC,CASSHTGLKSSYEQYF
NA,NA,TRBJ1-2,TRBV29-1,TGCAGCGTTGGCGCGGCCGCGCCATACACCTTC,CSVGAAAPYTF
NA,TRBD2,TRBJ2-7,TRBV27,TGTGCCAGCAGTTTACAGAGCGGGATAGACGAGCAGTACTTC,CASSLQSGIDEQYF
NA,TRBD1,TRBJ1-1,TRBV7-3,TGTGCCAGCAGCTTAGGAACAGGGGACGCTTTCTTT,CASSLGTGDAFF
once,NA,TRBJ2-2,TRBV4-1,TGCGCCAGCAGCCCATGGGGAAAGGAATGGAACACCGGGGAGCTGTTTTTT,CASSPWGKEWNTGELFF
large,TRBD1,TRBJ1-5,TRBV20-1,TGCAGTGCTAGGGTACAGGGGAGTGTTGGCAATCAGCCCCAGCATTTT,CSARVQGSVGNQPQHF
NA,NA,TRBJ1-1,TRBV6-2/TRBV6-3,TGTGCCAGCACTCCAAGTTGGGGGAACACTGAAGCTTTCTTT,CASTPSWGNTEAFF
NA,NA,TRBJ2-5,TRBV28,TGTGCCAGGGCCTGGGGAGAGACCCAGTACTTC,CARAWGETQYF
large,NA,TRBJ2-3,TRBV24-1,TGTGCCACCAGTGTTTTAAAGTCAGGAGTAGATACGCAGTATTTT,CATSVLKSGVDTQYF
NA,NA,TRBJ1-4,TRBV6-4,TGTGCCAGCTGTGGGGCAGCCGAAAAACTGTTTTTT,CASCGAAEKLFF
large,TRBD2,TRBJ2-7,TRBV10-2,TGCGCCAGCGGCGGGAGCGCGGGAGGCTACGAGCAGTACTTC,CASGGSAGGYEQYF
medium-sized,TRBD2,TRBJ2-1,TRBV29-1,TGCAGCGTTGAGGGGCTAGCGGGAGCGTCGAGGTACAATGAGCAGTTCTTC,CSVEGLAGASRYNEQFF
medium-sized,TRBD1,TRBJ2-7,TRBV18,TGTGCCAGCTCACGGACCGGACAGGGGAGCTACGAGCAGTACTTC,CASSRTGQGSYEQYF
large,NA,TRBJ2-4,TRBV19,TGTGCCAGTAGTACCCGGGATGCCAAAAACATTCAGTACTTC,CASSTRDAKNIQYF
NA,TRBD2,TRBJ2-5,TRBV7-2,TGTGCCAGCAGCTTATGGCTGGGGGGGGAGACCCAGTACTTC,CASSLWLGGETQYF
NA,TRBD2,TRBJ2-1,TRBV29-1,TGCAGCGTTGAGGTACTAGCGGGAGTTTCGTACAATGAGCAGTTCTTC,CSVEVLAGVSYNEQFF
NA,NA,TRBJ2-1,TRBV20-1,TGCAGTGCTTCCCCCGTGGCCGGGGCGGTGGGTGAGCAGTTCTTC,CSASPVAGAVGEQFF
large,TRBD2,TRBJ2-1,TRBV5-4,TGTGCCAGCAGCTTGTCGGGGGGAGCGGATATATACAATGAGCAGTTCTTC,CASSLSGGADIYNEQFF
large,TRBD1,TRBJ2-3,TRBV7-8,TGTGCCAGCAGCCCGCGGACAGGGATGGGCACAGATACGCAGTATTTT,CASSPRTGMGTDTQYF
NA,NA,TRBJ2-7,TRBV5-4,TGTGCCAGCAGCTCAAAGACCGCCTACGAGCAGTACTTC,CASSSKTAYEQYF
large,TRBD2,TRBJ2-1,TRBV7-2,TGTGCCAGCAGCTTAGCTAGCGGGGCATACAATGAGCAGTTCTTC,CASSLASGAYNEQFF
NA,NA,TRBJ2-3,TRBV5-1,TGCGCCAGCAGCTTGGGCCCTACCGGGGTTTTGAGAGATACGCAGTATTTT,CASSLGPTGVLRDTQYF
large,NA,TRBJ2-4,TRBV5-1,TGCGCCAGCAGCTTAGGACATCCAACCAAAAACATTCAGTACTTC,CASSLGHPTKNIQYF
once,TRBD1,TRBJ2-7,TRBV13,TGTGCCAGCAGCTTACCCCGGACAGGGTACCACGAGCAGTACTTC,CASSLPRTGYHEQYF
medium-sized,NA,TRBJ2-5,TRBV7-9,TGTGCCAGCAGTCTTACGACTCGACCGGGTGAGACCCAGTACTTC,CASSLTTRPGETQYF
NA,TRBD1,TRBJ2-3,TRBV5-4,TGTGCCAGCAGCGCGCCGGACAGGGCGGCAGATACGCAGTATTTT,CASSAPDRAADTQYF
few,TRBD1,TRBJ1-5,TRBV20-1,TGCAGTGCCCCGGACAGGGAAGTCGATCAGCCCCAGCATTTT,CSAPDREVDQPQHF
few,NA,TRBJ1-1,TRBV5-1,TGCGCCAGCAGCCCGGGACTGAACACTGAAGCTTTCTTT,CASSPGLNTEAFF
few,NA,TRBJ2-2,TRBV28,TGTGCCAGCAAACCGACAGGGAACACCGGGGAGCTGTTTTTT,CASKPTGNTGELFF
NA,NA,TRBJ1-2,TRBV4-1,TGCGCCAGCAGCCACCCGCGGGGGGCGGATGGCTACACCTTC,CASSHPRGADGYTF
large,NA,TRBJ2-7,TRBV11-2,TGTGCCAGCAGCTTAGAATGGCAGTGGCAGGCGTTGTACTTC,CASSLEWQWQALYF